This TCR beta chain was recorded in a study of regulatory T cells in long-lasting Graves disease. The time point: newly diagnosed GD, antithyroid drugs for less than 3 months. Preparation of the TCR library used RNA extracted from PBMCs. This clonotype was detected many times. CDR3-region Arm-PCR and iRepertoire HTBI primers produced the TCR beta libraries. MiXCR, run by TCRdb on the multiplex PCR reads, gives a single entry per CDR3 protein. The repertoire holds some 250,000 distinct CDR3 sequences, with 20% to 25% as singletons. The length of the CDR3 is 10 residues. The germline CDR1 and CDR2 sequences are DFQATT and SNEGSKA (reference sequence). The ends were cut back, 5 bases at V and 6 bases at J, with 8 bases in the middle.

The sequence came from a female donor with Graves disease. Source: peripheral blood mononuclear cells (PBMCs), taken at new diagnosis, from a patient treated with antithyroid drugs. The chain links TRBV20-1 to TRBJ2-7; a weak D match, TRBD2 (6 bases). The CDR3 loop reads CSAGTLEQYF. The CDR3 DNA follows: TGCAGTGCTGGGACTCTCGAGCAGTACTTC.